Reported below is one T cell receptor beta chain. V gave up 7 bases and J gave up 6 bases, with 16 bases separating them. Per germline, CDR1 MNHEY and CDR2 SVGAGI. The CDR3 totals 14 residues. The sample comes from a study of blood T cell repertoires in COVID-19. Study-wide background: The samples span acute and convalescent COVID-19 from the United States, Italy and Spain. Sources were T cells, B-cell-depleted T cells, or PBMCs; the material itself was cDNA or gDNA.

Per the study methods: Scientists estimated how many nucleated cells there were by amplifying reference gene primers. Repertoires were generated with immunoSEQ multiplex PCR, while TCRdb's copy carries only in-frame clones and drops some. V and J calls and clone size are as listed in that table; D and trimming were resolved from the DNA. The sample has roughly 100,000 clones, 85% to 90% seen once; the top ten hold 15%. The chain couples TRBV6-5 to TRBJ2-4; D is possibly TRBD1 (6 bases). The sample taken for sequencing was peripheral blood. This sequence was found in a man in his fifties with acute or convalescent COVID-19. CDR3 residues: CASTSGTSGNIQYF. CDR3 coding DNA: TGTGCCAGCACCTCAGGGACATCAGGAAACATTCAGTACTTC.